This T cell receptor beta chain derives from a study of T cell repertoires in cytomegalovirus infection (dated by TCRdb to the late 2010s). Turning to the overall study: Because public TCR beta signatures pointed to carriage of CMV infection together with the matching HLA type, the HLA type of each donor mattered for the analysis. Results and caveats for the whole study, not just this receptor: In the ex vivo response, HLA-C-restricted CMV-specific TCR beta clonotypes were dominant, and in two of eight donors the single most frequent clonotype came from this HLA-C-restricted group. Cumulative frequency of public TCR beta family members discriminated carriers of CMV infection plus the relevant HLA type in this cohort and an independent approximately 340-donor cohort.

Instrument on record: Illumina HiSeq 1500. Through fastp at Q25 and MiXCR, TCRdb rebuilt clones from the public reads, retaining in-frame beta chains. Duplicate CDR3 protein sequences are folded into a single record with the most common DNA and genes. In all, the sample holds under 200,000 distinct CDR3 sequences, and roughly 9.8% of those were seen once. Roughly 5.1% of the sample comes from the top ten. V is pruned by 4 bases and J by 4 bases, leaving 7 bases of the junction without a gene match. Spanning cysteine to phenylalanine, the CDR3 consists of 15 amino acids. The DNA shown is the 45-base CDR3, in frame from base 1. This clonotype was seen repeatedly, ten times or more. Its antigen is not yet known. The record has no base qualities; no much larger clone is one base away.

The chain was built from TRBV12-3 or TRBV12-4 and TRBJ2-1; a stretch of 7 junction bases matches TRBD1. The sequence was obtained from a human donor in good health (CMV status not recorded). Some clones in this sample may be carry-over from other donors' samples. The sequenced sample was PBMCs. The CDR3 corresponds to CASSSRGTLYNEQFF. The DNA sequence is TGTGCCAGCAGTTCCAGGGGGACGCTTTACAATGAGCAGTTCTTC.